The 6 T cell receptor beta chains in this list originate from one sample, sequenced in a study of PD-1 blockade in classical Hodgkin lymphoma. Stated time point: cycle 4 day 1 (C4D1), after about 6 weeks of nivolumab. No patient escaped relapse after autologous stem cell transplantation, and brentuximab vedotin exposure varied. Generated by immunoSEQ multiplex PCR, the TCRdb table keeps only in-frame clones and is missing some. The table includes more than 40,000 clones, around 80% detected once. Sequencing was performed on peripheral blood mononuclear cells (PBMCs), taken before the fourth cycle of nivolumab. The receptor set was obtained from a human donor with classical Hodgkin lymphoma.

The sample holds one count of this clone. V and J are TRBV9 and TRBJ2-3; maybe TRBD1 (6 bases). There are 16 residues in the CDR3. V dropped 0 bases and J dropped 6 bases, with 17 bases sitting between them. Germline CDR1 and CDR2: SGDLS and YYNGEE. The CDR3 coding sequence is TGTGCCAGCAGCGTAGCGGGCAGGGGATTCGGGGATACGCAGTATTTT. Residues: CASSVAGRGFGDTQYF.

This clone has just one count. The V gene is TRBV30, the J gene TRBJ2-5, with TRBD1 identical over 10 bases. Per germline, CDR1 GTSNPN and CDR2 SVGIG (reference sequence). This CDR3 has 15 residues. Germline trimming cut 2 bases from V and 0 bases from J; bases unmatched to any gene: 3. The CDR3 sequence is CAWSRQGAYQETQYF. CDR3 DNA: TGTGCCTGGAGTAGACAGGGGGCTTACCAAGAGACCCAGTACTTC.

V and J are TRBV30 and TRBJ1-4, with a possible D match to TRBD1 (5 bases). The CDR3 is made up of 15 amino acids. V lost 2 bases and J lost 0, with 10 bases in between. Germline CDR1 and CDR2: GTSNPN and SVGIG (reference sequence). CDR3 sequence reads: CAWSIGVATNEKLFF. Here the CDR3 DNA reads TGTGCCTGGAGTATAGGGGTTGCAACTAATGAAAAACTGTTTTTT.

The chain couples TRBV5-1 to TRBJ2-7; no clear D gene. The CDR3 has 13 residues. With 0 bases removed from V and 2 bases from J, the gap between germline ends came to 6 bases. Germline values: CDR1 SGHRS, CDR2 YFSETQ. The CDR3 reads CASSLDFPYEQYF. As DNA, the CDR3 is TGCGCCAGCAGCTTGGACTTCCCCTACGAGCAGTACTTC.

The rearrangement joins TRBV4-3 to TRBJ2-1, with 10 bases that match TRBD1. Germline V gene lookup returns CDR1 LGHNA and CDR2 YSLEER. V lost 1 base to trimming and J lost 7 bases; unmatched junction nucleotides: 4. This CDR3 has 15 amino acids. The CDR3 coding sequence is TGCGCCAGCAGCCAAGGACAGGGGGCTCTGAATGAGCAGTTCTTC. It translates to CASSQGQGALNEQFF.

This clone was seen just once. This chain joins TRBV2 and TRBJ2-1, with TRBD1 as a possible D gene (6 bases). The CDR3 is 12 residues long. Trimming shortened V by 11 bases and J by 9 bases, and 17 bases separated the two germline ends. Germline V gene sequence: CDR1 SNHLY, CDR2 FYNNEI. The CDR3 region has the DNA TGTGCCCACGGGGCACAGGGTATTGAGCAGTTCTTC. It specifies CAHGAQGIEQFF. Filled out from reference TRBV2 and TRBJ2-1, the complete variable domain reads EPEVTQTPSHQVTQMGQEVILRCVPISNHLYFYWYRQILGQKVEFLVSFYNNEISEKSEIFDDQFSVERPDGSNFTLKIRSTKLEDSAMYFCAHGAQGIEQFFGPGTRLTVL.